The following is a TCR beta chain sequence with its context. This specimen comes from a study of blood T cell repertoires in COVID-19. The wider study: PBMCs, B-cell-depleted T cells, or T cells were the source of the cDNA or gDNA that made up the material.

J was trimmed by 4 bases and V by 10 bases; bases with no gene match: 9. This CDR3 spans 13 amino acids. Germline loops: CDR1 ENHRY, CDR2 SYGVKD. Assay: immunoSEQ multiplex PCR; the TCRdb copy retains only in-frame clones and omits some. The sample includes 200,000 to 250,000 clones, around three quarters of them seen just once. Sequenced sample: peripheral blood. This sequence originates from a woman aged 65 to 85 with acute or convalescent COVID-19. The rearrangement links TRBV10-3 to TRBJ2-5; 7 bases agree with TRBD2. CDR3: CASHPGGGETQYF. CDR3 nucleotides: TGTGCCAGCCACCCGGGAGGCGGAGAGACCCAGTACTTC.